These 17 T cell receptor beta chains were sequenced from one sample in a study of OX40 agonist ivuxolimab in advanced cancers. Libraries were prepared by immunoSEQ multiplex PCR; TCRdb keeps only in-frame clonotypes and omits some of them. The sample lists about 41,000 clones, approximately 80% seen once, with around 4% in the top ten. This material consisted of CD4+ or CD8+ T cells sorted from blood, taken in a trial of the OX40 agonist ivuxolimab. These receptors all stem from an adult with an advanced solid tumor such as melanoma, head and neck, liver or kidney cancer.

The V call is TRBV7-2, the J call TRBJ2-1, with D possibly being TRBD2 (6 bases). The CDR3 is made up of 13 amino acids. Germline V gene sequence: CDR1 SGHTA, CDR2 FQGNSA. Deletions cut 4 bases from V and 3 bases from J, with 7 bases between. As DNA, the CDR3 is TGTGCCAGCAGCTCGGGGGTCTACAATGAGCAGTTCTTC. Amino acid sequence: CASSSGVYNEQFF.

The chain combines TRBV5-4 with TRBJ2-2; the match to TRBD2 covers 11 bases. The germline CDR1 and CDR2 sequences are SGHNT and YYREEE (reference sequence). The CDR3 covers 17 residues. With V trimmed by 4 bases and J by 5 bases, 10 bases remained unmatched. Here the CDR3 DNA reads TGTGCCAGCAGCCCGGCCCGAACTAGCGGGAGTACCGGGGAGCTGTTTTTT. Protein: CASSPARTSGSTGELFF.

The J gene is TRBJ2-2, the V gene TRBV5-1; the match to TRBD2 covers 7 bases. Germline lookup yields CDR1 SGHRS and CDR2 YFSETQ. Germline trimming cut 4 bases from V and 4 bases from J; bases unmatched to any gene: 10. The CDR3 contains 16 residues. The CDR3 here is CASSPRGGGTTGELFF. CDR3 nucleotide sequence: TGCGCCAGCAGCCCCCGGGGCGGGGGAACCACCGGGGAGCTGTTTTTT. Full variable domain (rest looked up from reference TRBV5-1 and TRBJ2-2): KAGVTQTPRYLIKTRGQQVTLSCSPISGHRSVSWYQQTPGQGLQFLFEYFSETQRNKGNFPGRFSGRQFSNSRSEMNVSTLELGDSALYLCASSPRGGGTTGELFFGEGSRLTVL.

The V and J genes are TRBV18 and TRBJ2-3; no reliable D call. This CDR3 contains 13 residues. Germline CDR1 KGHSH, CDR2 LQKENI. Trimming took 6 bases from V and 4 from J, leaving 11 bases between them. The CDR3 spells CASSPSISDTQYF. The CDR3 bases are TGTGCCAGCTCCCCGTCCATTTCAGATACGCAGTATTTT.

The DNA of the CDR3 is TGTGCCAGCAGCTTGGTAGGGCAGCCCCAGCATTTT. Translated: CASSLVGQPQHF. V is TRBV5-6 and J is TRBJ1-5; D uncertain. There are 12 residues in the CDR3. Trimming removed 0 bases at V and 7 bases at J, with 5 bases between. CDR1 and CDR2 from the germline V gene are SGHDT and YYEEEE.

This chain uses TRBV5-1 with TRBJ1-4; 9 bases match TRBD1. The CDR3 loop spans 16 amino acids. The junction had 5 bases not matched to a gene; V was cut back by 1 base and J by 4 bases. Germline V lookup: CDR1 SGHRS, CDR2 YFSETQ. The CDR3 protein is CASSLRPGQGNEKLFF. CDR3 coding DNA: TGCGCCAGCAGCTTGAGGCCGGGACAGGGTAATGAAAAACTGTTTTTT.

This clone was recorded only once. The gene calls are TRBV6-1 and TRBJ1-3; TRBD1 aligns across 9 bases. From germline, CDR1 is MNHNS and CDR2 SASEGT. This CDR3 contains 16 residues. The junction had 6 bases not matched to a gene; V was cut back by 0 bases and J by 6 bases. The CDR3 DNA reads TGTGCCAGCAGTGAAGCCGGGACAGGGTTACTAAACACCATATATTTT. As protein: CASSEAGTGLLNTIYF.

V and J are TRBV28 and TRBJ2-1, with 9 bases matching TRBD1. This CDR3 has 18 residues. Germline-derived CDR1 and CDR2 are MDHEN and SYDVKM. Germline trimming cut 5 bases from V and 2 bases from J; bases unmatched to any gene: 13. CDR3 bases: TGTGCCAGCAGTCCATTTCTCTTAGACAGGGGGGCCTACAATGAGCAGTTCTTC. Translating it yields CASSPFLLDRGAYNEQFF. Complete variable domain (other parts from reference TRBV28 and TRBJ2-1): DVKVTQSSRYLVKRTGEKVFLECVQDMDHENMFWYRQDPGLGLRLIYFSYDVKMKEKGDIPEGYSVSREKKERFSLILESASTNQTSMYLCASSPFLLDRGAYNEQFFGPGTRLTVL.

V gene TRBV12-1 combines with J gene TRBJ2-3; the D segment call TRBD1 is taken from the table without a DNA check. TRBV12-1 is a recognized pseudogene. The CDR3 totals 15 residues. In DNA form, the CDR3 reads TGTGCCAGCAGCTTTGACCAGGGAAGCACAGATACGCAGTATTTT. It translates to CASSFDQGSTDTQYF.

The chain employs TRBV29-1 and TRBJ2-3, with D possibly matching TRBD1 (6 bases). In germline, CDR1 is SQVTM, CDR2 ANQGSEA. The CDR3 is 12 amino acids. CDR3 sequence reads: CGGTSSTDTQYF. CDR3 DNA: TGCGGTGGGACATCCAGCACAGATACGCAGTATTTT.

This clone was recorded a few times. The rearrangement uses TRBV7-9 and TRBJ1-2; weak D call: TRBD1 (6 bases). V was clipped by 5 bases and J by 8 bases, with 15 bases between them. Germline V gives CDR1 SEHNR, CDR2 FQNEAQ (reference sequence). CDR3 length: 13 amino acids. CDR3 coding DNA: TGTGCCAGCAGCCCCCCCAGGGGAGACGGCTACACCTTC. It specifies CASSPPRGDGYTF.

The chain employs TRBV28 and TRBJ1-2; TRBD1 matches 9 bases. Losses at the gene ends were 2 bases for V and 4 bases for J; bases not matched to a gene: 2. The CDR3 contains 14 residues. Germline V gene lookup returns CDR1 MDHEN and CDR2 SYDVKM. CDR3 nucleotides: TGTGCCAGCAGTTTAGGGGGACAGGGCTATGGCTACACCTTC. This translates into CASSLGGQGYGYTF.

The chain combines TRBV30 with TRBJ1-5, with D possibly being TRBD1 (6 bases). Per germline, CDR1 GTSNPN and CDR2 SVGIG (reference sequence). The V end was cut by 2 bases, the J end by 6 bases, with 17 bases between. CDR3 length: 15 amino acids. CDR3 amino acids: CAWSPNRQAGQPQHF. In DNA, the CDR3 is TGTGCCTGGAGTCCAAACCGACAGGCCGGTCAGCCCCAGCATTTT.

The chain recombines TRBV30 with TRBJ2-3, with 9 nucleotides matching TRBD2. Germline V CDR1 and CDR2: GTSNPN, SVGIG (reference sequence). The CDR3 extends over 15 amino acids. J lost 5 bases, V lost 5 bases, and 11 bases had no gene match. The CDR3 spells CAWGRGGGAGDTQYF. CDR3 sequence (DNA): TGTGCCTGGGGAAGAGGCGGGGGGGCCGGAGATACGCAGTATTTT. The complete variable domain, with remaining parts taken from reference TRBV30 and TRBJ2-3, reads SQTIHQWPATLVQPVGSPLSLECTVEGTSNPNLYWYRQAAGRGLQLLFYSVGIGQISSEVPQNLSASRPQDRQFILSSKKLLLSDSGFYLCAWGRGGGAGDTQYFGPGTRLTVL.

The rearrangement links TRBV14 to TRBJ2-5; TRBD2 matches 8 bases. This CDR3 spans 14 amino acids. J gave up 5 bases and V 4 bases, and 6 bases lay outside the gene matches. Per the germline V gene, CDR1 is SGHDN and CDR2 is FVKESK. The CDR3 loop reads CASSRRTSTETQYF. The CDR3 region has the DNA TGTGCCAGCAGCCGCCGGACTAGCACCGAGACCCAGTACTTC. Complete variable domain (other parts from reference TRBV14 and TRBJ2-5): EAGVTQFPSHSVIEKGQTVTLRCDPISGHDNLYWYRRVMGKEIKFLLHFVKESKQDESGMPNNRFLAERTGGTYSTLKVQPAELEDSGVYFCASSRRTSTETQYFGPGTRLLVL.

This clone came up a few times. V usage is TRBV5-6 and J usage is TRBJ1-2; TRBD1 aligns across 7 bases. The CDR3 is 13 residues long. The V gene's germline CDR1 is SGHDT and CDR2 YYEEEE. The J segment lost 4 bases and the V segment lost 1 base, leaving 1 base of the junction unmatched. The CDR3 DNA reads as TGTGCCAGCAGCTTGTACAGGGGCTATGGCTACACCTTC. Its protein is CASSLYRGYGYTF.

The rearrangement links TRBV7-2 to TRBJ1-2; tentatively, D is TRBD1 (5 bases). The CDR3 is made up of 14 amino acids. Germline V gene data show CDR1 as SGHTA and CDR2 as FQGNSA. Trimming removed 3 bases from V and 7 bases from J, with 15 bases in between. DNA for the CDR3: TGTGCCAGCAGCTTGTCAGGGTCTGATTCTGGCTACACCTTC. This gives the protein CASSLSGSDSGYTF.